These T cell receptor beta chains were read from a single sample in a study of blood T cell repertoires in COVID-19. Repertoires were generated with immunoSEQ multiplex PCR, while TCRdb's copy carries only in-frame clones and drops some. The sample yields 140,000 to 150,000 clones, 87% seen once. The sequencing input was PBMCs or T cells enriched from blood (not recorded which). The receptors were gathered from a woman between 35 and 50 years old who had been exposed to COVID-19. Both conserved end residues are part of each CDR3. A D gene is named only where the DNA matches it firmly. Not every row has a clone size; where given, it reads once, few, many or a size class.

D gene,V gene,clone size,J gene,CDR3 protein,CDR3 DNA
-,TRBV12-5,-,TRBJ1-4,CASGPSQGTDEKLFF,TGTGCTAGTGGTCCCTCACAGGGTACGGATGAAAAACTGTTTTTT
-,TRBV7-2,-,TRBJ2-1,CASSSRRAGIVNEQFF,TGTGCCAGCAGCTCACGACGGGCGGGAATAGTGAATGAGCAGTTCTTC
TRBD2,TRBV14,few,TRBJ2-1,CASSQILAGGKQFF,TGTGCCAGCAGCCAAATACTAGCGGGAGGAAAGCAGTTCTTC
-,TRBV6-2/TRBV6-3,-,TRBJ2-6,CASSSEGTGANVLTF,TGTGCCAGCAGTTCTGAGGGAACAGGGGCCAACGTCCTGACTTTC
TRBD1,TRBV5-4,-,TRBJ2-5,CASSATGAKETQYF,TGTGCCAGCAGCGCGACAGGGGCGAAAGAGACCCAGTACTTC
-,TRBV7-4,-,TRBJ1-6,CASSLWKPRESPLHF,TGTGCCAGCAGCCTTTGGAAGCCCAGGGAATCACCCCTCCACTTT
-,TRBV7-8,-,TRBJ2-3,CASSSEYSRSDTQYF,TGTGCCAGCAGCTCTGAGTATAGCCGCTCCGATACGCAGTATTTT
TRBD2,TRBV7-2,-,TRBJ2-7,CASSPGGEQYF,TGTGCCAGCAGTCCGGGGGGCGAGCAGTACTTC
TRBD1,TRBV6-1,few,TRBJ2-7,CASSEGQGSSEQYF,TGTGCCAGCAGTGAAGGACAGGGATCGAGCGAGCAGTACTTC
-,TRBV2,-,TRBJ1-4,CASSELGRGFEKLFF,TGTGCCAGCAGTGAACTGGGCAGGGGTTTTGAAAAACTGTTTTTT
-,TRBV7-8,few,TRBJ1-2,CASSLGTKVGYTF,TGTGCCAGCAGCTTAGGGACAAAAGTTGGCTACACCTTC
-,TRBV2,-,TRBJ2-2,CASSTGTNTGELFF,TGTGCCAGCAGCACAGGGACGAACACCGGGGAGCTGTTTTTT
-,TRBV4-2,-,TRBJ1-1,CASSQEYVFTVTEAFF,TGTGCCAGCAGCCAAGAATATGTCTTCACGGTGACTGAAGCTTTCTTT
-,TRBV5-1,few,TRBJ2-7,CASSTGDSYEQYF,TGCGCCAGCAGCACAGGAGACTCCTACGAGCAGTACTTC
-,TRBV7-9,-,TRBJ1-3,CASSPLSGSGNTIYF,TGTGCCAGCAGCCCCCTTTCCGGTTCTGGAAACACCATATATTTT
-,TRBV9,few,TRBJ1-2,CASTGQQTNYGYTF,TGTGCCAGCACTGGACAGCAAACTAACTATGGCTACACCTTC
-,TRBV3-1/TRBV3-2,-,TRBJ2-3,CASSQGEAGPGYF,TGTGCCAGCAGCCAAGGTGAGGCAGGGCCGGGGTATTTT
-,TRBV7-8,-,TRBJ1-1,CASSLSGFAEAFF,TGTGCCAGCAGCTTATCAGGGTTCGCTGAAGCTTTCTTT
-,TRBV25-1,-,TRBJ1-2,CASSPGGLNYGYTF,TGTGCCAGCAGTCCTGGGGGCTTGAACTATGGCTACACCTTC
-,TRBV6-1,-,TRBJ1-2,CASSEQRPQRDGYTF,TGTGCCAGCAGTGAACAGCGGCCCCAAAGAGACGGCTACACCTTC
-,TRBV3-1/TRBV3-2,-,TRBJ2-3,CASRGKGDPRAGTQYF,TGTGCCAGCAGAGGAAAGGGGGATCCCCGGGCAGGTACGCAGTATTTT
-,TRBV5-4,once,TRBJ1-6,CASSSPGPNSPLHF,TGTGCCAGCAGCTCTCCGGGTCCTAATTCACCCCTCCACTTT
-,TRBV28,-,TRBJ2-7,CASNGPADSNYEQYF,TGTGCCAGCAACGGTCCGGCAGACAGCAACTACGAGCAGTACTTC
TRBD2,TRBV9,-,TRBJ2-1,CASSQKGTSGLNEQFF,TGTGCCAGCAGCCAAAAGGGGACTAGCGGGCTTAATGAGCAGTTCTTC